This TCR beta chain was captured in a study of response to subunit inactivated influenza vaccine. Whole-study findings and limits: It was suggested by the authors that few new T cells are recruited by each seasonal influenza vaccination.

The table lists this clonotype with a few counts. The antigen remains undetermined. The CDR3 loop spans 15 amino acids. Germline CDR1 is SEHNR and CDR2 is FQNEAQ (reference sequence). V dropped 10 bases and J dropped 2; count of bases not matched to a gene: 9. TCRdb re-called the RT-PCR reads through MiXCR, storing one row per CDR3 protein. The sample contains around 200,000 distinct CDR3 sequences, approximately 14% of which appear only once. The sample was CD8+ T cells sorted from PBMCs, taken around 5 days after vaccination. J is TRBJ2-3 and V is TRBV7-9; 10 bases match TRBD1. The receptor comes from a man aged 45-60 years who received an inactivated influenza vaccine. This CDR3 reads CATPRDRGYTDTQYF. CDR3 bases: TGTGCCACACCGCGGGACAGGGGATACACAGATACGCAGTATTTT.